The present T cell receptor (beta chain) was sequenced within a study of shared clonotypes between healthy human individuals. V was cut by 1 base and J by 4 bases, with 11 bases left in between. Looked up from germline, CDR1 is SGHVS and CDR2 is FNYEAQ. There are 16 residues in the CDR3. The assay was immunoSEQ multiplex PCR, and TCRdb's table has in-frame clones only and misses some. Here the sample spans some 1.4 million clones, roughly 95% being singletons. Study-wide points: Rarefaction indicated that sorted-subset sequencing remained incomplete although depth was large.

In the case of this clone: What it binds is unknown.

The sample comprised naive CD4+ T cells sorted from blood. Subset given: CD45RA+ positively selected. The TCR comes from a man aged 25 to 40 in good health. The chain joins TRBV7-6 to TRBJ2-6; D uncertain. CDR3 protein: CASSLVGASGANVLTF. The CDR3 nucleotides read TGTGCCAGCAGCTTAGTAGGAGCGTCCGGGGCCAACGTCCTGACTTTC. The variable domain in full, completed from reference TRBV7-6 and TRBJ2-6, reads GAGVSQSPRYKVTKRGQDVALRCDPISGHVSLYWYRQALGQGPEFLTYFNYEAQQDKSGLPNDRFSAERPEGSISTLTIQRTEQRDSAMYRCASSLVGASGANVLTFGAGSRLTVL.